Listed here are 10 T cell receptor beta chains from one sample, sequenced in a study of Ad26.COV2.S vaccination and SARS-CoV-2 variants. The sample's treatment: around 19 received Ad26.COV2.S at low or high dose, single or two shots; about 5 received placebo; per-sample allocation not given. Specimens were obtained on day 63 following the first vaccine or placebo injection. Method: immunoSEQ multiplex PCR; TCRdb's copy keeps in-frame clones and lacks some. In the table there are about 350,000 clones, 88% of which are singletons. The sequencing here drew on peripheral blood, taken in a trial of Ad26.COV2.S vaccine versus placebo. These receptors came from a person between 18 and 65 years old who received the Ad26.COV2.S COVID-19 vaccine or a placebo.

This sequence joins TRBV9 and TRBJ1-6; weak D call: TRBD1 (6 bases). CDR3 length: 15 residues. Germline V gives CDR1 SGDLS, CDR2 YYNGEE. V was clipped by 3 bases and J by 7 bases, with 14 bases between them. CDR3 in amino acids: CASSGSTGVNSPLHF. CDR3 bases: TGTGCCAGCAGCGGTTCGACAGGTGTAAATTCACCCCTCCACTTT.

The chain recombines TRBV4-1 with TRBJ2-1; D is uncertain. V lost 1 base to trimming and J lost 0 bases, with 7 bases between them. Germline V gene lookup returns CDR1 MGHRA and CDR2 YSYEKL. The CDR3 covers 15 residues. This CDR3 reads CASSQARASYNEQFF. The CDR3 coding sequence is TGCGCCAGCAGCCAAGCTAGGGCCTCCTACAATGAGCAGTTCTTC.

This chain uses TRBV28 with TRBJ1-2; D possibly corresponds to TRBD1 (6 bases). V was cut by 6 bases and J by 4 bases, with 12 bases left in between. The CDR3 contains 13 residues. Germline V gene data show CDR1 as MDHEN and CDR2 as SYDVKM. CDR3 coding DNA: TGTGCCAGCAGACCAGGGGTGCTCTATGGCTACACCTTC. Its translation is CASRPGVLYGYTF.

The chain carries TRBV19 and TRBJ1-1; tentatively, D is TRBD1 (6 bases). The CDR3 covers 15 residues. Germline V lookup: CDR1 LNHDA, CDR2 SQIVND (reference sequence). V was cut by 4 bases and J by 6 bases, with 18 bases left in between. The CDR3 sequence is CASSTPGGGSSEAFF. The CDR3 DNA sequence: TGTGCCAGTAGTACCCCCGGGGGGGGCTCATCTGAAGCTTTCTTT.

The V call is TRBV30, the J call TRBJ1-1; 7 bases line up with TRBD1. V trimming: 1 base; J trimming: 3 bases; junction bases outside the gene matches: 5. The CDR3 is 14 amino acids. The germline gives CDR1 GTSNPN, CDR2 SVGIG (reference sequence). In nucleotides, the CDR3 is TGTGCCTGGAGTGAGGGGACAGCCCACACTGAAGCTTTCTTT. This gives the protein CAWSEGTAHTEAFF.

In its sample, this clone was seen once. The chain recombines TRBV6-4 with TRBJ2-1; TRBD1 or TRBD2 may be the D gene (5 bases each). Per germline, CDR1 MRHNA and CDR2 SNTAGT. Trimming cost V 4 bases and J 1 base, with 11 bases left between them. This CDR3 spans 15 amino acids. The CDR3 here is CASSGGPGSYNEQFF. CDR3 coding DNA: TGTGCCAGCAGTGGGGGACCGGGGTCCTACAATGAGCAGTTCTTC.

The gene calls are TRBV6-1 and TRBJ1-6; no clear D gene. Per the germline V gene, CDR1 is MNHNS and CDR2 is SASEGT. V lost 0 bases and J 12 bases, leaving 9 bases between the germline ends. This CDR3 comprises 13 residues. CDR3 loop: CASSEAPAGPLHF. CDR3 nucleotide sequence: TGTGCCAGCAGTGAAGCGCCTGCAGGACCCCTCCACTTT.

The chain is built from TRBV9 and TRBJ2-3; no clear D. V dropped 0 bases and J dropped 4 bases, with 6 bases sitting between them. The CDR3 sequence is 13 residues long. Germline CDR1 and CDR2: SGDLS and YYNGEE. For the CDR3, the DNA is TGTGCCAGCAGCGTAGACCACCCAGATACGCAGTATTTT. It codes for CASSVDHPDTQYF.

In nucleotides, the CDR3 is TGTGCCACGCGCTTCCACGAGCAGTACTTC. Its protein product is CATRFHEQYF. The chain couples TRBV19 to TRBJ2-7; no clear D gene. Trimming took 10 bases from V and 5 from J, leaving 9 bases between them. Germline-derived CDR1 and CDR2 are LNHDA and SQIVND (reference sequence). The CDR3 contains 10 residues.

This chain connects TRBV4-1 to TRBJ2-1; TRBD2 agrees at 7 bases. Germline lookup yields CDR1 MGHRA and CDR2 YSYEKL. The CDR3 is made up of 13 amino acids. The ends lost 1 base at V and 8 bases at J; junction bases unmatched: 2. The CDR3 DNA is TGCGCCAGCAGCCAAGGGGGGGGATATGAGCAGTTCTTC. This gives the protein CASSQGGGYEQFF.